This is a list of T cell receptor beta chains from one sample in a study of blood T cell repertoires in COVID-19. Profiling relied on immunoSEQ multiplex PCR, and the TCRdb table lists in-frame clones only, not all of them. The sample gives 50,000 or so clones, around 80% of which show up once; under 30% is in the top ten. The source material was peripheral blood. The receptors were gathered from a man in his 70s with acute or convalescent COVID-19. Both conserved end residues are part of each CDR3. The order of the fields is D gene, J gene, clone size, V gene, CDR3 DNA, CDR3 protein. A D gene is named only where the DNA matches it firmly. The size entry is marked missing in some rows and otherwise reads once, few, many or a size class.

-	TRBJ2-2	few	TRBV14	TGTGCCAGCAGCCAAGGACTGGCGAACACCGGGGAGCTGTTTTTT	CASSQGLANTGELFF
-	TRBJ2-1	-	TRBV11-2	TGTGCCAGCAGCCAGAGCGGACCCCTGGGTGAGCAGTTCTTC	CASSQSGPLGEQFF
TRBD1	TRBJ1-5	-	TRBV19	TGTGCCAGTCTTAAGACAGGGAATAGCAATCAGCCCCAGCATTTT	CASLKTGNSNQPQHF
-	TRBJ2-7	once	TRBV29-1	TGCAGCGTTAGTGTTTTGACAGAGCAGTACTTC	CSVSVLTEQYF
-	TRBJ1-1	-	TRBV27	TGTGCCAGCAGTTTATTTCGGAACACTGAAGCTTTCTTT	CASSLFRNTEAFF
-	TRBJ2-2	-	TRBV29-1	TGCAGCGTTGAACGCCGGGGTCCCACCGGGGAGCTGTTTTTT	CSVERRGPTGELFF
TRBD2	TRBJ2-1	-	TRBV9	TGTGCCAGCAGCGTAGAAGGTAGCGGGAGCACCCTGTTCTTC	CASSVEGSGSTLFF
-	TRBJ1-5	once	TRBV30	TGTGCCTGGAGCGGGGGGGGCGGTCAGCCCCAGCATTTT	CAWSGGGGQPQHF
TRBD1	TRBJ1-5	few	TRBV9	TGTGCCAGCAGCGTAGCAGGGGGATCGGGTCAGCCCCAGCATTTT	CASSVAGGSGQPQHF
-	TRBJ1-1	-	TRBV7-2	TGTGCCAGCAGCTTAGTGACAGGGAACACTGAAGCTTTCTTT	CASSLVTGNTEAFF
-	TRBJ1-5	-	TRBV2	TGTGCCAGCAGTGAGACAGATAGCAATCAGCCCCAGCATTTT	CASSETDSNQPQHF